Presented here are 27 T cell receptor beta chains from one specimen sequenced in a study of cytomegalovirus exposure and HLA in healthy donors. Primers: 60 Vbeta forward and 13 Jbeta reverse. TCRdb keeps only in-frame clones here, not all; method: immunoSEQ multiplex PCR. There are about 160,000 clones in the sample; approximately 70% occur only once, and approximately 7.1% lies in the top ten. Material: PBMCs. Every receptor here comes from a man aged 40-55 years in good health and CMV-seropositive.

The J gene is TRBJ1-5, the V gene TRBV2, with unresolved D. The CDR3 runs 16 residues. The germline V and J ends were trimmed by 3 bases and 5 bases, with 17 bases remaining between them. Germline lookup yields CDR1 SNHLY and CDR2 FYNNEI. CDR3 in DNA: TGTGCCAGCAGTGAGTCACGGGGTAACGGGGATCAGCCCCAGCATTTT. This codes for CASSESRGNGDQPQHF.

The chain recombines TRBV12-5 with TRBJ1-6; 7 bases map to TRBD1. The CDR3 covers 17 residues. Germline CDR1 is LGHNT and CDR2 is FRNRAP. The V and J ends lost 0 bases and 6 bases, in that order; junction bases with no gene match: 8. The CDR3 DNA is TGTGCTAGTGGTTTGGTTCTTACAGGGGTAGGTAATTCACCCCTCCACTTT. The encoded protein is CASGLVLTGVGNSPLHF.

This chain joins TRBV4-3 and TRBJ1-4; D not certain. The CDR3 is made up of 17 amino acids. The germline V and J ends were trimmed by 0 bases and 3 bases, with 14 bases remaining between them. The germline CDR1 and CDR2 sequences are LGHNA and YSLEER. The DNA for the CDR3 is TGCGCCAGCAGCCAAGAAGGCGAAGTGGGCGCTAATGAAAAACTGTTTTTT. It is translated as CASSQEGEVGANEKLFF.

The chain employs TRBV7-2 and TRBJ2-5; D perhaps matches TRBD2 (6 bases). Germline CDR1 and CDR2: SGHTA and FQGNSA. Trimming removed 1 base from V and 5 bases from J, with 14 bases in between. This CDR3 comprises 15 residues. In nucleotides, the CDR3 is TGTGCCAGCAGCTTAGATGGTCGGGGGAAGGAGACCCAGTACTTC. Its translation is CASSLDGRGKETQYF.

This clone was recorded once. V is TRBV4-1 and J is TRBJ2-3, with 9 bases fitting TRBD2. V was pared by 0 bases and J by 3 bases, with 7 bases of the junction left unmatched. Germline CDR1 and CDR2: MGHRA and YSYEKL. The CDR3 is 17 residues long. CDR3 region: CASSQDLLAGRTDTQYF. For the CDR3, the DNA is TGCGCCAGCAGCCAAGATCTACTAGCGGGTCGGACAGATACGCAGTATTTT.

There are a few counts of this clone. CDR3 amino acids: CASSLGGQGAEAFF. CDR3 in DNA: TGTGCCAGCAGCTTGGGGGGGCAGGGAGCTGAAGCTTTCTTT. The V call is TRBV5-4, the J call TRBJ1-1; a weak D match, TRBD1 (6 bases). Germline V gives CDR1 SGHNT, CDR2 YYREEE (reference sequence). Trimming took 0 bases from V and 6 from J, leaving 12 bases between them. This CDR3 is built from 14 residues.

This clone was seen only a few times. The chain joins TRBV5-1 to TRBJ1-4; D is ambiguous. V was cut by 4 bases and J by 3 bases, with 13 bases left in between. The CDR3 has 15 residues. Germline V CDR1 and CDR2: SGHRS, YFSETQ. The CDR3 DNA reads TGCGCCAGCAGCCGGGGAGAAGGGCCTAATGAAAAACTGTTTTTT. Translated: CASSRGEGPNEKLFF. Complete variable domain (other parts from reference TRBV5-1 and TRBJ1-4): KAGVTQTPRYLIKTRGQQVTLSCSPISGHRSVSWYQQTPGQGLQFLFEYFSETQRNKGNFPGRFSGRQFSNSRSEMNVSTLELGDSALYLCASSRGEGPNEKLFFGSGTQLSVL.

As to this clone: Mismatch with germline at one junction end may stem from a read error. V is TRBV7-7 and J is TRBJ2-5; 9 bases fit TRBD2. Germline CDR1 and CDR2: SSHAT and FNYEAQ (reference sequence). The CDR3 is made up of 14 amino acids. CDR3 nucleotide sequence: TGTGCTAGCAGTAAGCGGGGGGACCAAGAGACCCAGTACTTC. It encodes CASSKRGDQETQYF.

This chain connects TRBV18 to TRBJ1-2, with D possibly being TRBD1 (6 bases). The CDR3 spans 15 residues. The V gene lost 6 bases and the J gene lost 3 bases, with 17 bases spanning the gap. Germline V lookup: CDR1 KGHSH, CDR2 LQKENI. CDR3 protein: CASSSRTGMYYGYTF. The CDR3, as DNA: TGTGCCAGCTCCTCCCGAACAGGGATGTACTATGGCTACACCTTC.

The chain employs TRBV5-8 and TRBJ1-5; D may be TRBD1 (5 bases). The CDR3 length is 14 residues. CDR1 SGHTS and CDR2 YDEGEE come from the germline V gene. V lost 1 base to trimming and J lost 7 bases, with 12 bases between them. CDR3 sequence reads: CASSLLQGKQPQHF. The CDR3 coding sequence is TGTGCCAGCAGCTTGTTGCAGGGAAAACAGCCCCAGCATTTT.

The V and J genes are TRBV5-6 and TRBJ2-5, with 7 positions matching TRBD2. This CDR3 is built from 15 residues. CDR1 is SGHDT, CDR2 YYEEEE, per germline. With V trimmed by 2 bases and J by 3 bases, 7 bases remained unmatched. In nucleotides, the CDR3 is TGTGCCAGCAGCTTTGGGGCGGGGGAGGAAGAGACCCAGTACTTC. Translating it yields CASSFGAGEEETQYF.

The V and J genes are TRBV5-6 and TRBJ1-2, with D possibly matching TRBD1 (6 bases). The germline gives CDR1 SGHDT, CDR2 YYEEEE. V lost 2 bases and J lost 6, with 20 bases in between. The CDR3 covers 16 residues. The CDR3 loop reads CASSLQGRRHSDGYTF. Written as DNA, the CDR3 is TGTGCCAGCAGCTTACAGGGTAGAAGGCATAGCGATGGCTACACCTTC.

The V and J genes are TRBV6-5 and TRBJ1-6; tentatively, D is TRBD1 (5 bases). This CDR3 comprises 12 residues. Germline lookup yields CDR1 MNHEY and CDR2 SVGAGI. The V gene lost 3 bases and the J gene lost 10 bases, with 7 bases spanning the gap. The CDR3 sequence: CASSYQGSPLHF. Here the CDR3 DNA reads TGTGCCAGCAGTTATCAGGGCTCACCCCTCCACTTT.

The CDR3 reads CASSLDPVQPGRYEQYF. CDR3 coding DNA: TGTGCCAGCAGCTTAGATCCGGTCCAACCCGGGAGGTACGAGCAGTACTTC. This chain links TRBV11-2 with TRBJ2-7; 7 positions agree with TRBD2. The ends lost 0 bases at V and 4 bases at J; junction bases unmatched: 12. Germline V gene sequence: CDR1 SGHAT, CDR2 FQNNGV. There are 17 residues in the CDR3.

This CDR3 is CASSQGTGGAYEQYF. Written as DNA, the CDR3 is TGTGCCAGTAGTCAGGGGACAGGGGGCGCGTACGAGCAGTACTTC. V usage is TRBV19 and J usage is TRBJ2-7; TRBD1 aligns across 12 bases. The V and J ends lost 5 bases and 4 bases, in that order; junction bases with no gene match: 6. The CDR3 totals 15 residues. Germline V gives CDR1 LNHDA, CDR2 SQIVND (reference sequence).

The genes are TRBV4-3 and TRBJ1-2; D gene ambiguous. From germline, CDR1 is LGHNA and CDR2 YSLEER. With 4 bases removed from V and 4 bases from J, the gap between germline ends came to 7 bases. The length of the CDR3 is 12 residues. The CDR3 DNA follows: TGCGCCAGCAGCCTCCGGGGCTATGGCTACACCTTC. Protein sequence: CASSLRGYGYTF.

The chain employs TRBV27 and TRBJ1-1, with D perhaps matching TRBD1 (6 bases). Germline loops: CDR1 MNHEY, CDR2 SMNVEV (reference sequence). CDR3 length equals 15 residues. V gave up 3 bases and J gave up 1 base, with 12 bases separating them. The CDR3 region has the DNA TGTGCCAGCAGTTTGCCAGGGGCAAGGAACACTGAAGCTTTCTTT. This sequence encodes CASSLPGARNTEAFF.

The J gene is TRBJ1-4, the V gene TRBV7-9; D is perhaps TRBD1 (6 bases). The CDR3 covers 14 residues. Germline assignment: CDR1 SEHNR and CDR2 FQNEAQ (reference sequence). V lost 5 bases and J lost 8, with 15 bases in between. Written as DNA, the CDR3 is TGTGCCAGCAGCCCGGGCAGGGGAAAGGAAAAACTGTTTTTT. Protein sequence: CASSPGRGKEKLFF. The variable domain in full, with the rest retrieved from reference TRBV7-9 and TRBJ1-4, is DTGVSQNPRHKITKRGQNVTFRCDPISEHNRLYWYRQTLGQGPEFLTYFQNEAQLEKSRLLSDRFSAERPKGSFSTLEIQRTEQGDSAMYLCASSPGRGKEKLFFGSGTQLSVL.

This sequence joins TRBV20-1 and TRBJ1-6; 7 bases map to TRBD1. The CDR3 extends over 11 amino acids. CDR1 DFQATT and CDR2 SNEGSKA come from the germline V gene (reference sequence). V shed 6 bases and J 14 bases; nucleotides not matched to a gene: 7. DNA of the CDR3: TGCAGTGCGTCCCAGGGGGGCTCCCTCCACTTT. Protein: CSASQGGSLHF.

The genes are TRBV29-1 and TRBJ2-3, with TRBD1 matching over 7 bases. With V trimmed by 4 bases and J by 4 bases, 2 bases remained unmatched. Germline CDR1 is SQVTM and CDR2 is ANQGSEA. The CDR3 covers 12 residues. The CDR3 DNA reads TGCAGCGTTGGACAGGGAGCAGATACGCAGTATTTT. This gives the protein CSVGQGADTQYF.

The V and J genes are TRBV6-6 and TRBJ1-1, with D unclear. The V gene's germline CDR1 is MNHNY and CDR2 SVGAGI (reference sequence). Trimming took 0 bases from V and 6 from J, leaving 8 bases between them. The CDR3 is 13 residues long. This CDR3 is CASSYSIDSEAFF. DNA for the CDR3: TGTGCCAGCAGTTACTCGATAGACTCTGAAGCTTTCTTT.

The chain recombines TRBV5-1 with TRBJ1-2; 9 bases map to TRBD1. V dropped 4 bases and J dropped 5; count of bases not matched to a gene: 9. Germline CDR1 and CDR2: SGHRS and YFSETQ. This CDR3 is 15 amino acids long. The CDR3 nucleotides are TGCGCCAGCAGCCATCCAAACAGGGGGCTATATGGCTACACCTTC. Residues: CASSHPNRGLYGYTF. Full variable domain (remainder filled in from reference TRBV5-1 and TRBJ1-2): KAGVTQTPRYLIKTRGQQVTLSCSPISGHRSVSWYQQTPGQGLQFLFEYFSETQRNKGNFPGRFSGRQFSNSRSEMNVSTLELGDSALYLCASSHPNRGLYGYTFGSGTRLTVV.

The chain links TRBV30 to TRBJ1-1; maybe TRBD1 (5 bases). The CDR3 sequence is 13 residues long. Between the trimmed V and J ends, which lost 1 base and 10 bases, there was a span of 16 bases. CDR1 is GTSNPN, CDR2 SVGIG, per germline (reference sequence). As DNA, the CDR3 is TGTGCCTGGAGTGACCAAATGACAGCCCCAGCTTTCTTT. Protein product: CAWSDQMTAPAFF.

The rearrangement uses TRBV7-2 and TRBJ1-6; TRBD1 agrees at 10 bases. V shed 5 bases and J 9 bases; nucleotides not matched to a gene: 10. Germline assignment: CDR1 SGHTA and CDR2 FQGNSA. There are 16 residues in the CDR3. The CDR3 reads CASSLRDRGSASPLHF. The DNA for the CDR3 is TGTGCCAGCAGCCTCCGGGACAGGGGATCGGCTTCACCCCTCCACTTT.

CDR3 protein: CAVNKGQREGPNTEAFF. For the CDR3, the DNA is TGTGCCGTCAACAAGGGGCAAAGGGAGGGACCGAACACTGAAGCTTTCTTT. This chain links TRBV10-3 with TRBJ1-1, with D tentatively TRBD1 (5 bases). Germline CDR1 reads ENHRY; CDR2 reads SYGVKD. CDR3 length: 17 residues. The V end lost 11 bases, the J end lost 1 base, and 26 bases lay between the germline ends.

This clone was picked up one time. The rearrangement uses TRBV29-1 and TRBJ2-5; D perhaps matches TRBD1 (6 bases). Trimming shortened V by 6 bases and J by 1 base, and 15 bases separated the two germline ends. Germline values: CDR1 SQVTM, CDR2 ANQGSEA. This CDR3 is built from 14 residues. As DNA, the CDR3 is TGCAGCGTAAGAGCAGACAGGACCCAAGAGACCCAGTACTTC. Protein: CSVRADRTQETQYF.

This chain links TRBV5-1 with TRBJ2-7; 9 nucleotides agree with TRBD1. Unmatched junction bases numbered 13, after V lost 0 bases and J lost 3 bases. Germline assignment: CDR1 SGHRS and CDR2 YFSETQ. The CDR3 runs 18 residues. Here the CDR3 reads CASSLGGQGLRGRYEQYF. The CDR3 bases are TGCGCCAGCAGCTTGGGGGGACAGGGCCTCCGGGGGCGCTACGAGCAGTACTTC.